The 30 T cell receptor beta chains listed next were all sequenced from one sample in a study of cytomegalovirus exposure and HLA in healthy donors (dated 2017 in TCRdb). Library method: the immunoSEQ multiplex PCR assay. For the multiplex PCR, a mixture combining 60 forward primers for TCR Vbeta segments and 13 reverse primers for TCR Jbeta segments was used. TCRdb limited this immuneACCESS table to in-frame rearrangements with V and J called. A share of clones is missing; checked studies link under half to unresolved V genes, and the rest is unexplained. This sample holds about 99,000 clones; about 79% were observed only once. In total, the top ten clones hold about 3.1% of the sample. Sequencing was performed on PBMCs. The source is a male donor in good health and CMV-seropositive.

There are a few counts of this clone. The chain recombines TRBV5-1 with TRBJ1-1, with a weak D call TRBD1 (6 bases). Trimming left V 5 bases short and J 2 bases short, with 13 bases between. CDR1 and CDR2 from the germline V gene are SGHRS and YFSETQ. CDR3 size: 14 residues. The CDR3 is CASRAPRGNTEAFF. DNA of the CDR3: TGCGCCAGCAGAGCCCCCAGGGGCAACACTGAAGCTTTCTTT. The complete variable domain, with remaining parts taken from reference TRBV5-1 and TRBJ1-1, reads KAGVTQTPRYLIKTRGQQVTLSCSPISGHRSVSWYQQTPGQGLQFLFEYFSETQRNKGNFPGRFSGRQFSNSRSEMNVSTLELGDSALYLCASRAPRGNTEAFFGQGTRLTVV.

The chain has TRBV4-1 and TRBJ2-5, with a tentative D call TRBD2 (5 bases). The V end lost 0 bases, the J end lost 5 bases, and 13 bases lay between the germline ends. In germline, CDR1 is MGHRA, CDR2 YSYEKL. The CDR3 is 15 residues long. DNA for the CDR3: TGCGCCAGCAGCCAAGAAGGACGGGGTTGGGAGACCCAGTACTTC. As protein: CASSQEGRGWETQYF.

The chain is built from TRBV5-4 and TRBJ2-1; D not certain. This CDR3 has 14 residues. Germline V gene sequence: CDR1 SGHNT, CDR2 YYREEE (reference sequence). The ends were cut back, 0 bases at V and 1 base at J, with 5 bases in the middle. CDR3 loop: CASSLAGSYNEQFF. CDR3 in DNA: TGTGCCAGCAGCTTGGCAGGTTCCTACAATGAGCAGTTCTTC.

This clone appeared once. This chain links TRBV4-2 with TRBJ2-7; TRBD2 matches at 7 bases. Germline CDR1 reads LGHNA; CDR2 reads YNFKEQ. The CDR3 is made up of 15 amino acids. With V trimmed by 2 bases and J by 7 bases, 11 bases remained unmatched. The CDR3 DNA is TGTGCCAGCAGCCAATCTTCCGTTACTAGCGTTGAGCAGTACTTC. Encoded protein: CASSQSSVTSVEQYF.

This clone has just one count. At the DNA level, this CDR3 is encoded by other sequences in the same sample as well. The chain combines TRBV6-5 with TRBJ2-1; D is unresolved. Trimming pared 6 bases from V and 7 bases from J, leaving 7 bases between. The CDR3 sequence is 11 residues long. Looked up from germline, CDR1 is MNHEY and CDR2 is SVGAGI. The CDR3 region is CASSRGNEQFF. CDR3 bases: TGTGCCAGCAGCCGCGGAAATGAGCAGTTCTTC.

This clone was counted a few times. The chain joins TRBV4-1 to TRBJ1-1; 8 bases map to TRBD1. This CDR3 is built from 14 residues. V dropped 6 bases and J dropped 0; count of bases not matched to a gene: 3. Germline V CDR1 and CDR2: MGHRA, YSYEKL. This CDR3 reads CASRDRVMNTEAFF. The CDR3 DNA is TGCGCCAGCAGGGACAGGGTTATGAACACTGAAGCTTTCTTT.

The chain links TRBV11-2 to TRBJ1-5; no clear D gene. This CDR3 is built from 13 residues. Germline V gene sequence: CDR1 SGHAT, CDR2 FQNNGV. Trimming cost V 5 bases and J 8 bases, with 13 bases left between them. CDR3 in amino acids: CASSNGPGEPQHF. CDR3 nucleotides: TGTGCCAGCAGCAACGGTCCCGGGGAGCCCCAGCATTTT.

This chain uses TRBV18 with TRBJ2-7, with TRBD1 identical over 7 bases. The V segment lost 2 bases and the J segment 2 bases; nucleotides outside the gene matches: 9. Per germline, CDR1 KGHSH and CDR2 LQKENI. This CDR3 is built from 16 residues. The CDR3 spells CASSPSERQGTYEQYF. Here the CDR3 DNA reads TGTGCCAGCTCACCAAGCGAGCGACAGGGAACCTACGAGCAGTACTTC.

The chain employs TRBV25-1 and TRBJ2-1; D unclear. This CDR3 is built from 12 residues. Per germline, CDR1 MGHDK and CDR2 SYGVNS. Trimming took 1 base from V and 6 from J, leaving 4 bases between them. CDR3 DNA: TGTGCCAGCAGTGAATCCAGCAATGAGCAGTTCTTC. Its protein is CASSESSNEQFF.

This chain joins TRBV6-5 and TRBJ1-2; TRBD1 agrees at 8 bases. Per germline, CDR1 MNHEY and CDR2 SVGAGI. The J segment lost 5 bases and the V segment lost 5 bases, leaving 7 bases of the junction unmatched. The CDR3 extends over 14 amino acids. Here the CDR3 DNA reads TGTGCCAGCAGTGTACAGGGGGGTCGGTATGGCTACACCTTC. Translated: CASSVQGGRYGYTF.

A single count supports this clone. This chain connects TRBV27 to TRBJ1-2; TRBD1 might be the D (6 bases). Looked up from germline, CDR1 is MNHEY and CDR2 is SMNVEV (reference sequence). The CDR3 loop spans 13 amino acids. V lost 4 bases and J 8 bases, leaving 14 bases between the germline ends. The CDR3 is CASSSTGQGGYTF. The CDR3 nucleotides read TGTGCCAGCAGTTCAACAGGGCAAGGGGGCTACACCTTC.

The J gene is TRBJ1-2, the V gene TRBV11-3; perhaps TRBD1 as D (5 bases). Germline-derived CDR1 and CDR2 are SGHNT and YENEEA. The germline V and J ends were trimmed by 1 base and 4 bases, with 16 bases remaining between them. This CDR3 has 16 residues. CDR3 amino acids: CASSLGGRDHTYGYTF. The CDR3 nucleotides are TGTGCCAGCAGCTTAGGAGGCAGGGATCATACCTATGGCTACACCTTC.

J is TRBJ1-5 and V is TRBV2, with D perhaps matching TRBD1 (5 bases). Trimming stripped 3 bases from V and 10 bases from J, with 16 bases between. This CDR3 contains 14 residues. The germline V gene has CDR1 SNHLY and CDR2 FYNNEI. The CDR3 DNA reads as TGTGCCAGCAGTGATGGCAGGGTTCGGGTTCCCCAGCATTTT. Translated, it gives CASSDGRVRVPQHF.

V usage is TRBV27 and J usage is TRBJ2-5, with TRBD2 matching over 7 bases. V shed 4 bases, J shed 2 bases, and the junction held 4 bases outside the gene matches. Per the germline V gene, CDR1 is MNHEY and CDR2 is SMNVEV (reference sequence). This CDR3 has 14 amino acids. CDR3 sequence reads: CASSSGLYQETQYF. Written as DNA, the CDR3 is TGTGCCAGCAGTTCGGGACTATATCAAGAGACCCAGTACTTC.

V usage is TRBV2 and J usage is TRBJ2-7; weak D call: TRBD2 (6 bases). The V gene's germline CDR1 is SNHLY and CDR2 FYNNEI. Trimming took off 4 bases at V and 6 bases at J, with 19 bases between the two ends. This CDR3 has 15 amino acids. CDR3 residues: CASSALNSLASEQYF. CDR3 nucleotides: TGTGCCAGCAGTGCCCTAAATTCACTAGCATCCGAGCAGTACTTC.

The DNA of the CDR3 is TGTGCCAGCAGCCGGGACAGGACGAACACTGAAGCTTTCTTT. Encoded protein: CASSRDRTNTEAFF. The V call is TRBV14, the J call TRBJ1-1, with 8 bases aligning to TRBD1. CDR3 length equals 14 residues. The V gene's germline CDR1 is SGHDN and CDR2 FVKESK. V lost 4 bases and J lost 1; bases outside the gene matches: 2.

CDR3 region: CASFRTGGNTGELFF. For the CDR3, the DNA is TGTGCCAGTTTCAGAACGGGGGGGAACACCGGGGAGCTGTTTTTT. The chain employs TRBV5-6 and TRBJ2-2; 7 bases fit TRBD2. Per germline, CDR1 SGHDT and CDR2 YYEEEE. CDR3 length equals 15 residues. V shed 8 bases, J shed 1 base, and the junction held 8 bases outside the gene matches.

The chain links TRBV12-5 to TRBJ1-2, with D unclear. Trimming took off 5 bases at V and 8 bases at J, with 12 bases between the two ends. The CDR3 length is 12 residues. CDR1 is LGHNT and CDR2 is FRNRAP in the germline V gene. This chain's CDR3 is CASGPGSRGYTF. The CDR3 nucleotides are TGTGCTAGTGGTCCCGGGTCTCGGGGCTACACCTTC.

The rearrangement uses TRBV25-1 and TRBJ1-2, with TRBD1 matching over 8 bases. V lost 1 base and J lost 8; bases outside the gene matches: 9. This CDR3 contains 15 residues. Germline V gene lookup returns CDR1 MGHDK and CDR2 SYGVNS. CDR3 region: CASSELAGGGRGYTF. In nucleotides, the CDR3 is TGTGCCAGCAGTGAATTGGCAGGGGGCGGTAGGGGCTACACCTTC.

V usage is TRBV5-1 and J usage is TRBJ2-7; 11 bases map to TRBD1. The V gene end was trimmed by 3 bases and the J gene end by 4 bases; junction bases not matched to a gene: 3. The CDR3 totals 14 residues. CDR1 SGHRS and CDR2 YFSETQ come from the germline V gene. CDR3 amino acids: CASSSGQGEYEQYF. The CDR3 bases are TGCGCCAGCAGCTCGGGACAGGGGGAATACGAGCAGTACTTC.

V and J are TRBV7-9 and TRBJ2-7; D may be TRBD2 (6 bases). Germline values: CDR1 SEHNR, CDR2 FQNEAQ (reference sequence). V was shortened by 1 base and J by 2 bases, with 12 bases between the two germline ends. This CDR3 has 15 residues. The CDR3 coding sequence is TGTGCCAGCAGCTTAGATGCGGGGTACACCTACGAGCAGTACTTC. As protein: CASSLDAGYTYEQYF.

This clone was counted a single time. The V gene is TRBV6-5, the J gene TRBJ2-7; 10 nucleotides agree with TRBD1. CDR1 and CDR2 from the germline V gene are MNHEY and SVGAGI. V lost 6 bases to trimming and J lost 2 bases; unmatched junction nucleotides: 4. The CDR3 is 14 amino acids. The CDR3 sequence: CASRGQGRPYEQYF. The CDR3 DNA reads TGTGCCAGCAGGGGACAGGGGAGGCCCTACGAGCAGTACTTC.

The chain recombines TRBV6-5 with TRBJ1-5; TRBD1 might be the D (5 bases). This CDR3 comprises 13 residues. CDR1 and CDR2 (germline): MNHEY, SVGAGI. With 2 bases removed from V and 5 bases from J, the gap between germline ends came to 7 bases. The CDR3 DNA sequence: TGTGCCAGCAGTTACGACAGAGATCAGCCCCAGCATTTT. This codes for CASSYDRDQPQHF.

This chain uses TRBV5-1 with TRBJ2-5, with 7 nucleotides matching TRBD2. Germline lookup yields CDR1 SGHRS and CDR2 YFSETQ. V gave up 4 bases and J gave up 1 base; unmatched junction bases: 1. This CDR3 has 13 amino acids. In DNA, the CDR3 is TGCGCCAGCAGCGGGGGGGTCCAAGAGACCCAGTACTTC. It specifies CASSGGVQETQYF. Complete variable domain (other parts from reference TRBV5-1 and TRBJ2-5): KAGVTQTPRYLIKTRGQQVTLSCSPISGHRSVSWYQQTPGQGLQFLFEYFSETQRNKGNFPGRFSGRQFSNSRSEMNVSTLELGDSALYLCASSGGVQETQYFGPGTRLLVL.

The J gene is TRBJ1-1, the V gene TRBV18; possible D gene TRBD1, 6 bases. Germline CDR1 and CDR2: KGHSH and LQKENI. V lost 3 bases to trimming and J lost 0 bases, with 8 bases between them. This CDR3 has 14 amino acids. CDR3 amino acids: CASSPTGVNTEAFF. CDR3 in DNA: TGTGCCAGCTCACCGACAGGAGTGAACACTGAAGCTTTCTTT.

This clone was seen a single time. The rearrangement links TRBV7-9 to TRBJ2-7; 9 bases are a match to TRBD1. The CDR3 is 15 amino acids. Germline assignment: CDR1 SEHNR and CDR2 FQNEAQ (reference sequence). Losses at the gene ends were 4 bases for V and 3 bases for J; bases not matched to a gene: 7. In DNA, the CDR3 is TGTGCCAGCAGCTCCCACCGGGACAGGGTCTACGAGCAGTACTTC. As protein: CASSSHRDRVYEQYF.

CDR3 coding DNA: TGTGCCAGCAGACTTGTGCCCGGGACAGGGGCCCGTTTAGCTAATGAAAAACTGTTTTTT. Protein sequence: CASRLVPGTGARLANEKLFF. The chain joins TRBV4-2 to TRBJ1-4, with TRBD1 matching over 10 bases. Germline CDR1 and CDR2: LGHNA and YNFKEQ. The CDR3 is made up of 20 amino acids. Trimming removed 6 bases from V and 3 bases from J; junction bases left unmatched: 19.

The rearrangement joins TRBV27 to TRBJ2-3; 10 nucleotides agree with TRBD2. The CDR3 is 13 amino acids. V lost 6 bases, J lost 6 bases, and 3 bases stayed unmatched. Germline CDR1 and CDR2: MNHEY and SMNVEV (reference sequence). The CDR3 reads CASRSSGGDTQYF. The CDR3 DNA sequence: TGTGCCAGCAGATCTAGCGGGGGTGATACGCAGTATTTT.

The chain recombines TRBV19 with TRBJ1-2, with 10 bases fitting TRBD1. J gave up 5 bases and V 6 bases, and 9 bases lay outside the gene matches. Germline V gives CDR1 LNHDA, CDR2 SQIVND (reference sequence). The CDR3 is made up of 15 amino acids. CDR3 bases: TGTGCCAGTAGCCCCCCTGACAGGGGGCATTATGGCTACACCTTC. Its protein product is CASSPPDRGHYGYTF.

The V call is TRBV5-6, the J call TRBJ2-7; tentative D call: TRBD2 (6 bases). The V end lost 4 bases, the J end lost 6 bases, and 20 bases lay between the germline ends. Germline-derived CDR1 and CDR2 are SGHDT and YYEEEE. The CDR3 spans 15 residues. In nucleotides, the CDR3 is TGTGCCAGCAGCCCGGACATGGGGGGTCTCCGCGAGCAGTACTTC. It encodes CASSPDMGGLREQYF.